This T cell receptor beta chain was recorded in a study of shared clonotypes between healthy human individuals. Regarding the study as a whole: Non-shared clonotypes had lower generation probabilities than clonotypes shared by all four sorted-subset donors.

V lost 2 bases and J 6 bases, leaving 5 bases between the germline ends. There are 11 residues in the CDR3. In germline, CDR1 is SGHRS, CDR2 YFSETQ. This table comes from immunoSEQ multiplex PCR, and its TCRdb copy is limited to in-frame clones, with some not included. The data show about 1,500,000 clones, roughly 95% seen once. About this clone itself: Its antigen is undetermined.

V and J are TRBV5-1 and TRBJ1-1; D gene ambiguous. This clonotype was obtained from a man aged 25-45 years in good health. What was sequenced was naive CD4+ T cells sorted from blood. Subset in this sample: CD45RA+ positively selected. The CDR3 here is CASSFSPEAFF. DNA for the CDR3: TGCGCCAGCAGCTTCAGCCCTGAAGCTTTCTTT.